This T cell receptor beta chain appears in the sequencing data of a study of cytotoxic CD8 clonotypes in ibrutinib-treated CLL. Study-wide findings and caveats: At baseline, clonality was higher than in age-matched healthy donors and correlated with CD8+ counts.

This clone was observed at least ten times. Its antigen remains unidentified. CDR1 is SEHNR and CDR2 is FQNEAQ in the germline V gene (reference sequence). The V end was cut by 5 bases, the J end by 1 base, with 9 bases between. The CDR3 totals 14 residues. Profiled with immunoSEQ multiplex PCR; TCRdb holds only in-frame clones, not every one. The table lists roughly 160,000 clones, about four fifths of them singletons, with under 2.5% in the top ten. The TCR originated in a human donor with chronic lymphocytic leukemia. Sequencing was performed on PBMCs, taken after 12 months of ibrutinib treatment. The chain recombines TRBV7-9 with TRBJ1-5; tentative D call: TRBD1 (6 bases). CDR3 region: CASSRDISNQPQHF. In DNA form, the CDR3 reads TGTGCCAGCAGCCGGGACATCAGCAATCAGCCCCAGCATTTT.